Sequencing of this T cell receptor beta chain was carried out in a study of CD8 T cells in ankylosing spondylitis. Study conclusions and caveats: Matched synovial fluid from ankylosing spondylitis patients was reported to be enriched for disease-linked clones.

This CDR3 is 15 amino acids long. Germline assignment: CDR1 SGHTA and CDR2 FQGTGA. Trimming cost V 2 bases and J 4 bases; bases outside gene matches: 2. TCRdb processed the 5' RACE reads anew with MiXCR; each CDR3 protein has one entry. The data hold 230,000 or so distinct CDR3 sequences, with over 15% observed a single time. In its sample, this clonotype was seen a few times. Its antigen is unknown. The J gene is TRBJ2-1, the V gene TRBV7-3; 10 nucleotides match TRBD1. The source is a male donor with ankylosing spondylitis or in good health (not recorded which). The sequenced material came from blood, either unsorted or a sorted T cell fraction (not recorded which). The DNA of the CDR3 is TGTGCCAGCAGCTTAGGGACAGGGGTGTACAATGAGCAGTTCTTC. It yields the protein CASSLGTGVYNEQFF.